This note documents a single TCR beta chain sequence. The sort gate was single viable CD3+CD4+CD8-CD45RO+ cells for memory CD4+ T cells. CMV serostatus came from serum IgG against pp150, pp28, p38, p52. Total CD4+ T cells were enriched by CD4 positive selection. The entry originates in a study of memory CD4+ T cells and cytomegalovirus serostatus. As for the study in general: Donors were healthy Belgian adults, under 10 CMV seropositive and 24 seronegative.

The CDR3 consists of 15 residues. Looked up from germline, CDR1 is SGHNT and CDR2 is YYREEE (reference sequence). V lost 5 bases, J lost 3 bases, and 14 bases lay in between. In the authors' workflow: After removing out-of-frame reads, 2 million to 2.5 million distinct TCRbeta sequences remained. Method: immunoSEQ multiplex PCR; TCRdb's copy keeps in-frame clones and lacks some. V and J calls and clone size are those listed in that table; D and trimming were worked out from the DNA. The sample contains 45,000 to 50,000 clones, about three quarters of which appear only once. The receptor's source is an adult in good health and CMV-seronegative. Material for sequencing was memory CD4+ T cells from blood. This chain joins TRBV5-4 and TRBJ1-4, with no clear D. This chain's CDR3 is CASRKTGSPNEKLFF. The DNA for the CDR3 is TGTGCCAGCAGGAAAACCGGGAGCCCTAATGAAAAACTGTTTTTT.